This T cell receptor (beta chain) comes out of a study of CD4 T cells in relation to SARS-CoV-2 and coronaviruses (dated by TCRdb to the early 2020s). Regarding the research as a whole: Patient-derived lymphoblastoid cell lines were used to map the HLA restriction of shared crossreactive spike epitopes. At the level of individual TCR clonotypes, the study evaluated whether memory CD4+ T cells crossreact between the spike proteins of SARS-CoV-2 and those of common cold coronaviruses. The Adaptive Biotechnologies TCR-sequencing kit was used for samples from a few pre-COVID donors and for the naive versus memory experiments, whereas the other data were Illumina-based. For other donors in the study, expansion assays were sequenced with a different, Illumina-based TCR-beta assay.

The CDR3 runs 18 residues from the cysteine to the phenylalanine. Of all the DNA, just the CDR3 is kept, 54 bases in frame from base 1. CDR1 and CDR2, looked up from the germline V gene, are SGDLS and YYNGEE. The V end gives up 0 bases and the J end 1 base, leaving 8 bases in the junction not matched to a gene. This clone has just one count. Its recognized antigen is unknown. No much larger clone exists at a distance of one base, and base qualities are not known. The full study reports these points: Crossreactivity analysis was centred on spike protein, so crossreactivity against other viral proteins was not assessed. Small numbers of patients and of tested TCRs were a limitation of the study. Memory CD4+ clonotypes crossrecognizing SARS-CoV-2 and at least one common cold coronavirus spike were found in roughly 65% of donors. Naive versus memory sequencing indicated the assay detects memory recall responses rather than primary responses primed during culture. Compared with monoreactive clones, crossreactive clones had significantly weaker SARS-CoV-2-driven expansion, a result consistent with antigenic imprinting. Because no donor provided both pre-pandemic and post-infection samples, tracing the source of pre-existing responses was limited.

Uncultured naive and memory CD4+ T cell DNA received deep-resolution immunoSEQ TCR-beta sequencing. In the source study's methods: Preprocessing removed nonproductive sequences and CDR3s not starting with C, not ending with F or W, or shorter than 7 amino acids. Cultured and uncultured naive and memory CD4+ repertoires were searched for previously identified spike- and CEF-reactive CDR3s. After three terminal residues were trimmed from each end, CDR3 homology was quantified as pairwise Levenshtein distance using the stringdist R package. TCRdb holds this immuneACCESS table with in-frame rearrangements only. Some clones are missing; in checked studies, unresolved V genes explain under half, and the rest has no known cause. For V, J and clone size, that table is used; D and trimming come from the DNA. A total of roughly 68,000 clones appear in this sample, approximately 95% of them only once. Under 0.25% of the sample goes to the ten largest clones.

CD4+ T cells from unexposed donors were collected before the COVID-19 pandemic (2011-2018). Naive and memory CD4+ T cells were separated from cryopreserved PBMCs by CD4 enrichment followed by EasySep naive CD4+ T cell enrichment. The leukapheresis product for the unexposed donors was obtained through commercial purchase. Ficoll-Paque PLUS gradient centrifugation was used to isolate PBMCs from leukapheresis product or whole blood. The PBMCs went either fresh into the expansion assay or into cryopreservation at -140 degrees C. The QIAamp Micro DNA Kit was used to extract genomic DNA from the CD4+ T cells.

The sample was naive CD4+ T cells from PBMCs. The cell subset or site tag for this specimen amounts to: naive CD4+ T cells isolated by negative enrichment. This receptor was identified in a human donor in good health. The V gene is TRBV9 and the J gene is TRBJ2-3; 10 central bases correspond to TRBD2. The CDR3 is CASSVGLAGVVGTDTQYF. The nucleotides read TGTGCCAGCAGCGTAGGCCTAGCGGGGGTGGTGGGCACAGATACGCAGTATTTT.